This T cell receptor beta chain was found in a study of blood T cell repertoires in COVID-19. Background on the study: The United States, Italy and Spain were the sources of the acute and convalescent COVID-19 samples.

The CDR3 totals 14 residues. Germline V lookup: CDR1 GTSNPN, CDR2 SVGIG (reference sequence). V was shortened by 0 bases and J by 8 bases, with 13 bases between the two germline ends. Original analysis: Amplification with reference gene primers provided the estimates of nucleated cell counts. Some clones are missing from TCRdb's copy, which holds only in-frame ones; the method was immunoSEQ multiplex PCR. Clone size and the V and J calls come from that table; the DNA yielded D and trimming. Of about 300,000 clones listed, 80% to 90% were seen once; the top ten hold 4% to 5%. Participants came from about two dozen US areas, aged about 18 to 90 years. Before being deemed recovered, Cohort 3 donors had two negative PCRs, clearance, or symptom resolution.

The sample consisted of PBMCs or T cells enriched from blood (not recorded which). This clonotype was sampled from a young man who had recovered from COVID-19. The J gene is TRBJ1-4, the V gene TRBV30; a possible D gene is TRBD1 (6 bases). CDR3 sequence: CAWSVYRAEEKLFF. DNA of the CDR3: TGTGCCTGGAGTGTATACAGGGCTGAAGAAAAACTGTTTTTT.